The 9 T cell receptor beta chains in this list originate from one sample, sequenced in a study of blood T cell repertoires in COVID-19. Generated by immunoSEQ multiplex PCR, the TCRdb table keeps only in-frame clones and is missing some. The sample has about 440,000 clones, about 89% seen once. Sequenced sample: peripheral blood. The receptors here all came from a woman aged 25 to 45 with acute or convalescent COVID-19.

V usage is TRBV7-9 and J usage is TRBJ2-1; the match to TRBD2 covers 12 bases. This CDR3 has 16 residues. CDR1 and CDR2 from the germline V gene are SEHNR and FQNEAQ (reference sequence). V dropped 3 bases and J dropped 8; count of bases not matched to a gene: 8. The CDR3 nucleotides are TGTGCCAGCAGCTTGCTTTCTAGCGGGGGGGTTGATGAGCAGTTCTTC. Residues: CASSLLSSGGVDEQFF. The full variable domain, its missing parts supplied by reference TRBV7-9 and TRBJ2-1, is DTGVSQNPRHKITKRGQNVTFRCDPISEHNRLYWYRQTLGQGPEFLTYFQNEAQLEKSRLLSDRFSAERPKGSFSTLEIQRTEQGDSAMYLCASSLLSSGGVDEQFFGPGTRLTVL.

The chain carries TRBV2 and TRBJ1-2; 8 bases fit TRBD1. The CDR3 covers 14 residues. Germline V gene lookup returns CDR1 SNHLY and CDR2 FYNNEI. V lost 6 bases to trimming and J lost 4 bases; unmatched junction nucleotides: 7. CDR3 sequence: CASRSQGASYGYTF. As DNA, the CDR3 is TGTGCCAGCAGATCCCAGGGGGCCTCCTATGGCTACACCTTC.

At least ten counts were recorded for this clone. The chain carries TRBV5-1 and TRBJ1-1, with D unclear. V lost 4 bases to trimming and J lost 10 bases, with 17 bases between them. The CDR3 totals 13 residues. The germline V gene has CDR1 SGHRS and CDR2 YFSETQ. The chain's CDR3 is CASSDIRGLGAFF. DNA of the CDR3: TGCGCCAGCAGCGATATCCGAGGGTTAGGAGCTTTCTTT.

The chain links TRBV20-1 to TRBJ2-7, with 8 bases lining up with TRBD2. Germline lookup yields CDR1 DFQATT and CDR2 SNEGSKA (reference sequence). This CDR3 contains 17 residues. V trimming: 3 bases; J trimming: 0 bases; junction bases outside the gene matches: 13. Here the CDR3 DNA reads TGCAGTGCTAGTACCTTCTATGAGCGGGGGAGCTCCTACGAGCAGTACTTC. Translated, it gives CSASTFYERGSSYEQYF.

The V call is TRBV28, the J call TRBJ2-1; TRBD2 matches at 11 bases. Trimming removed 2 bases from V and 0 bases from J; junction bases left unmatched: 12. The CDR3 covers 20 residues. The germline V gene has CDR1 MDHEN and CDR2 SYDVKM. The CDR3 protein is CASSLPGLAAIIHSYNEQFF. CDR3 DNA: TGTGCCAGCAGTTTACCGGGACTAGCGGCGATAATTCACTCCTACAATGAGCAGTTCTTC.

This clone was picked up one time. CDR3 in DNA: TGCGCCAGCAGCTTGATGCGGAACACTGAAGCTTTCTTT. It translates to CASSLMRNTEAFF. The genes are TRBV5-1 and TRBJ1-1, with D unclear. Germline CDR1 reads SGHRS; CDR2 reads YFSETQ. Trimming removed 1 base from V and 1 base from J, with 5 bases in between. This CDR3 is 13 amino acids long.

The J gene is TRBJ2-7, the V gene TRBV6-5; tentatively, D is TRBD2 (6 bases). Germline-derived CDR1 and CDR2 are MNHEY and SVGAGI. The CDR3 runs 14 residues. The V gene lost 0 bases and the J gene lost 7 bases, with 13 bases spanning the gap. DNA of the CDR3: TGTGCCAGCAGTTACTCGGGGGGAAGCGGAGAGCAGTACTTC. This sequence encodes CASSYSGGSGEQYF.

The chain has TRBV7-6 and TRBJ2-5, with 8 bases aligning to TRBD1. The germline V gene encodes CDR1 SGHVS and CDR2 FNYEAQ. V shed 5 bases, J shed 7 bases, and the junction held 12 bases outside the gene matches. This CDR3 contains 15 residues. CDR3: CASSKTGVEARTQYF. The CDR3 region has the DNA TGTGCCAGCAGCAAGACAGGGGTTGAGGCAAGGACCCAGTACTTC.

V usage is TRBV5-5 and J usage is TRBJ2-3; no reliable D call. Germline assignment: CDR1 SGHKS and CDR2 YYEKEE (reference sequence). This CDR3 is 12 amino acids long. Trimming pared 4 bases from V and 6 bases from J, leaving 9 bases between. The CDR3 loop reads CASSGVPDTQYF. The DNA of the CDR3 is TGTGCCAGCAGCGGAGTTCCTGATACGCAGTATTTT.